This TCR beta chain derives from a study of OX40 agonist ivuxolimab in advanced cancers. The CDR3 totals 11 residues. The V gene lost 8 bases and the J gene lost 14 bases, with 18 bases spanning the gap. In germline, CDR1 is SNHLY, CDR2 FYNNEI. TCRdb's copy holds only in-frame clones and misses some; the assay was immunoSEQ multiplex PCR. The table shows about 89,000 clones, with 70% to 90% occurring only once. This rearrangement joins TRBV2 to TRBJ1-1, with D possibly matching TRBD1 (6 bases). This TCR was sampled from an adult with an advanced solid tumor such as melanoma, head and neck, liver or kidney cancer. The source material was CD4+ or CD8+ T cells sorted from blood, sampled in a trial of the OX40 agonist ivuxolimab. The CDR3 is CASRGGAAVFF. CDR3 bases: TGTGCCAGCCGGGGGGGCGCGGCGGTCTTCTTT.